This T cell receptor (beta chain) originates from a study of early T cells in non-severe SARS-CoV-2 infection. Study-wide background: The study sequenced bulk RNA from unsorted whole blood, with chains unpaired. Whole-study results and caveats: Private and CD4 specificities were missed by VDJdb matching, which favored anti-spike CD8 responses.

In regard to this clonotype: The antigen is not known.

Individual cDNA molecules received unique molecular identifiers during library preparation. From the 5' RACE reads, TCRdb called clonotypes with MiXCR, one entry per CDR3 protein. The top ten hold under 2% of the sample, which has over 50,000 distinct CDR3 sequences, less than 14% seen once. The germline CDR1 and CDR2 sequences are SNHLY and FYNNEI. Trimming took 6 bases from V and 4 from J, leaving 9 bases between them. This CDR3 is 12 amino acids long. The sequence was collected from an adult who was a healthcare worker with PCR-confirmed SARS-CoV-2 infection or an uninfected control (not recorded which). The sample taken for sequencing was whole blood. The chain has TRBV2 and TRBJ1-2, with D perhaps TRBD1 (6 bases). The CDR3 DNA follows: TGTGCCAGCAGCGAGGGGGGCTATGGCTACACCTTC. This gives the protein CASSEGGYGYTF.